This TCR beta chain was sequenced in a study of low-dose radiotherapy and immunotherapy resistance in tumors. This clonotype was observed a handful of times. Primers targeting TRAV and TRBV primed first-strand cDNA, covering alpha and beta chains. The authors amplified TCRs for roughly 20 PCR cycles with a constant-region primer and a V-primer adapter. In TCRdb, the reads were re-called with MiXCR into one record per CDR3 protein. This sample has under 75,000 distinct CDR3 sequences, with less than 30% found just once. CDR3 length equals 12 residues. Between the trimmed V and J ends, which lost 5 bases and 15 bases, there was a span of 17 bases. Germline V gene lookup returns CDR1 MNHEY and CDR2 SVGEGT. Time point denoted: after trial treatment. Treatment: LDRT plus nivolumab, ipilimumab, low-dose cyclophosphamide and aspirin (RACIN trial).

This sequence joins TRBV6-2 or TRBV6-3 and TRBJ2-1; perhaps TRBD2 as D (6 bases). Specimen: PBMCs, collected after low-dose radiotherapy plus immunotherapy. The TCR originated in a male donor with prostate cancer. The CDR3 nucleotides are TGTGCCAGCAGTGACCTAGCGTCGGGTCTGTTCTTC. It specifies CASSDLASGLFF.